Reported below is one T cell receptor beta chain. As yet, its antigen is unknown. This CDR3 is 17 amino acids long. Germline CDR1 LNHDA, CDR2 SQIVND (reference sequence). Trimming removed 8 bases from V and 2 bases from J; junction bases left unmatched: 17. If patients had autoimmune disease history or systemic immunosuppression, they were excluded. The repertoire was sequenced with immunoSEQ multiplex PCR; TCRdb's copy has only in-frame clones and lacks some. The data show tens of thousands of clones, with about 87% seen just once and approximately 11% held by the top ten. The data were taken from a study of OX40 agonist ivuxolimab in advanced cancers. Study overall: Patients were treated with ivuxolimab, an agonistic anti-OX40 (CD134) antibody. Aged 23 to 79 with a mean of about 60 years, they were more than 80% male.

Study observations and caveats: It was not determined which antigens were specifically recognized by the peripheral T cells that had undergone clonal expansion.

The TCR was taken from an adult with an advanced solid tumor such as melanoma, head and neck, liver or kidney cancer. The sequences come from CD4+ or CD8+ T cells sorted from blood, collected in a trial of the OX40 agonist ivuxolimab. The chain recombines TRBV19 with TRBJ2-5, with 7 bases that match TRBD2. CDR3 loop: CASQPGVGLPSQETQYF. The CDR3 DNA is TGTGCCAGTCAGCCCGGCGTGGGACTACCCTCACAAGAGACCCAGTACTTC.